The 7 T cell receptor beta chains listed next were all sequenced from one sample in a study of T cell clonality in common variable immunodeficiency. Assay: immunoSEQ multiplex PCR; the TCRdb copy retains only in-frame clones and omits some. Observed in the sample are tens of thousands of clones, none of them singletons. The specimen was peripheral blood mononuclear cells. These TCRs come from a person aged 18 to 75 in good health.

This clone has a count of ten or more. Read sequence stops 3 residues before the CDR3 end, and the germline J gene provides the missing end. This chain links TRBV13 with TRBJ2-5; possible D gene TRBD2, 7 bases. The CDR3 is made up of 12 amino acids. The germline V gene encodes CDR1 PRHDT and CDR2 FYEKMQ (reference sequence). Trimming shortened V by 5 bases and J by 7 bases, and 11 bases separated the two germline ends. CDR3 sequence: CASSGGGGTQYF. The sequenced CDR3 bases are TGTGCCAGCAGCGGGGGCGGGGGGACC.

This clone was detected a few times. The read gets to within 3 residues of the CDR3 end, and the germline J gene fills in the rest. The chain has TRBV30 and TRBJ2-3; D gene ambiguous. The length of the CDR3 is 13 residues. The V gene's germline CDR1 is GTSNPN and CDR2 SVGIG (reference sequence). CDR3 residues: CAWSVNVQEAQYF. CDR3 DNA, as far as it was read: TGTGCCTGGAGTGTAAACGTCCAAGAGGCG. Complete variable domain (other parts from reference TRBV30 and TRBJ2-3): SQTIHQWPATLVQPVGSPLSLECTVEGTSNPNLYWYRQAAGRGLQLLFYSVGIGQISSEVPQNLSASRPQDRQFILSSKKLLLSDSGFYLCAWSVNVQEAQYFGPGTRLTVL.

There are many counts of this clone. The CDR3 end is not reached by the read, which stops 3 residues before it; the germline J gene fills it in. The gene calls are TRBV28 and TRBJ1-5; 11 bases map to TRBD1. The CDR3 contains 17 residues. Germline-derived CDR1 and CDR2 are MDHEN and SYDVKM. The trim removed 6 bases at V and 5 bases at J, leaving 12 bases unmatched. The chain's CDR3 is CASSLSGTGGVYQPQHF. The sequenced part of the CDR3 DNA is TGTGCCAGCAGCCTCTCAGGGACAGGGGGAGTGTATCAGCCC.

Remarks on this clone: Read data end 3 residues before the CDR3 end; the end is taken from the germline J gene. The chain is built from TRBV18 and TRBJ1-4; D not certain. The CDR3 is 13 amino acids. V dropped 1 base and J dropped 6 bases, with 6 bases sitting between them. In germline, CDR1 is KGHSH, CDR2 LQKENI. The covered CDR3 bases are TGTGCCAGCTCACCACGCGGGGATGAAAAA. This sequence encodes CASSPRGDEK. The full CDR3 protein is CASSPRGDEKLFF. Drawing the rest from reference TRBV18 and TRBJ1-4, the complete variable domain is NAGVMQNPRHLVRRRGQEARLRCSPMKGHSHVYWYRQLPEEGLKFMVYLQKENIIDESGMPKERFSAEFPKEGPSILRIQQVVRGDSAAYFCASSPRGDEKLFFGSGTQLSVL.

A note on this clone: The read ends 3 residues early relative to the CDR3; the germline J gene fills the gap. The chain combines TRBV11-2 with TRBJ2-7; TRBD1 matches 7 bases. V lost 5 bases, J lost 0 bases, and 7 bases stayed unmatched. Germline CDR1 is SGHAT and CDR2 is FQNNGV. The CDR3 is 15 amino acids. CDR3 in amino acids: CASSIDRADSYEQYF. The part of the CDR3 DNA that was read is TGTGCCAGCAGCATCGACAGGGCAGACTCCTACGAG.

Many counts were recorded for this clone. The read comes to an end 3 residues before the CDR3 does, leaving the germline J gene to fill in the end. The V call is TRBV7-3, the J call TRBJ2-1, with TRBD2 as a possible D gene (5 bases). Looked up from germline, CDR1 is SGHTA and CDR2 is FQGTGA. V was pared by 4 bases and J by 5 bases, with 12 bases between. The CDR3 consists of 14 residues. The part of the CDR3 DNA that was read is TGTGCCAGCAGCTCAAGCGGACTGGACAATGAG. It yields the protein CASSSSGLDNE. In full, the CDR3 is CASSSSGLDNEQFF.

This clone was seen a few times. The read ends 3 residues before the CDR3 terminus; that terminus is restored from the germline J gene. This chain joins TRBV29-1 and TRBJ2-1; 10 positions agree with TRBD2. The CDR3 runs to 14 residues. The germline CDR1 and CDR2 sequences are SQVTM and ANQGSEA. The J segment lost 2 bases and the V segment lost 6 bases, leaving 4 bases of the junction unmatched. The CDR3 sequence is CSVQSGGAYNEQFF. The DNA read from the CDR3 is TGCAGCGTCCAAAGCGGGGGGGCCTACAATGAG.